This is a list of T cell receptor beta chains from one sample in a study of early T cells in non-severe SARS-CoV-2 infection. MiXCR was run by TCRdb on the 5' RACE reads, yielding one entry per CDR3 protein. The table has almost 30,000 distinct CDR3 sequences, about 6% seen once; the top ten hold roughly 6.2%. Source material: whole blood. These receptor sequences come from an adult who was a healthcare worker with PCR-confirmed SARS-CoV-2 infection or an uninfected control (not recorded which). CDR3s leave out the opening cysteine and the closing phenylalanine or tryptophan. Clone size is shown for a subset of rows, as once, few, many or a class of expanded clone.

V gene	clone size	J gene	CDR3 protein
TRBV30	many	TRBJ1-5	AWSVRGIWQPQH
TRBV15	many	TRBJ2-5	ATSRAQGQETQY
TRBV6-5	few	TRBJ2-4	ASSPTISGAKNIQY
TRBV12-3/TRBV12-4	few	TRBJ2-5	ASSLLRASGGPQETQY
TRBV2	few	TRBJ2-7	ASSEASGLVSYEQY
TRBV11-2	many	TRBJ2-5	ASSPLGLAGGQETQY
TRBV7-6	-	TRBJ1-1	ASSPSPSEAF
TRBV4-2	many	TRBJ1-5	ASSQDPSQPQH
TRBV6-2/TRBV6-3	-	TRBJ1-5	ASRTRVQPQH
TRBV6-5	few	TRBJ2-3	ASMYRGTDTQY